The clone carrying this T cell receptor (beta chain) was observed many times. Time point: technical triplicate 1. The starting material, 2 million PBMCs stored at -80 C, gave rise to the unsorted libraries. The record originates from a study of neurological immune-mediated disorders. TCRdb fed the 5' RACE reads into MiXCR, producing one record per CDR3 protein. The data hold approximately 36,000 distinct CDR3 sequences, with 11% observed a single time. This CDR3 is 14 amino acids long. In germline, CDR1 is SGDLS, CDR2 YYNGEE. V dropped 0 bases and J dropped 4 bases, with 10 bases sitting between them. The chain combines TRBV9 with TRBJ1-2; D ambiguous. Sequencing input: PBMCs. The source of this sequence is a man aged 55-75 years with HTLV-1-associated myelopathy (HAM/TSP). CDR3 coding DNA: TGTGCCAGCAGCGTAGGCCTACAAACCTATGGCTACACCTTC. This gives the protein CASSVGLQTYGYTF. The complete variable domain, with remaining parts taken from reference TRBV9 and TRBJ1-2, reads DSGVTQTPKHLITATGQRVTLRCSPRSGDLSVYWYQQSLDQGLQFLIQYYNGEERAKGNILERFSAQQFPDLHSELNLSSLELGDSALYFCASSVGLQTYGYTFGSGTRLTVV.